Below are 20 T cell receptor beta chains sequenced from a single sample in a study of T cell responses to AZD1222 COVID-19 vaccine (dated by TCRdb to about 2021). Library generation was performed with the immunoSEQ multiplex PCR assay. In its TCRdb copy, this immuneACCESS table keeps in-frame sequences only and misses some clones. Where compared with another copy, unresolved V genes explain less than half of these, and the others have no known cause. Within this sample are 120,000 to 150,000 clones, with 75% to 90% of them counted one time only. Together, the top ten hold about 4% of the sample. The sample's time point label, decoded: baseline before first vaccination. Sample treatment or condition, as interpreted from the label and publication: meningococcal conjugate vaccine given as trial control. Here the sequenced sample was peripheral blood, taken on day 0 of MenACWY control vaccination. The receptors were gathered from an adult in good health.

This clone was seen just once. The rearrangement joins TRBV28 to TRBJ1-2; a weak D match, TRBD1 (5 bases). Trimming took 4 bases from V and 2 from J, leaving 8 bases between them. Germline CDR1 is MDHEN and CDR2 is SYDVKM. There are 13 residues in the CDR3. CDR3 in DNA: TGTGCCAGCAGTTGGGGGGGGAACTATGGCTACACCTTC. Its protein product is CASSWGGNYGYTF.

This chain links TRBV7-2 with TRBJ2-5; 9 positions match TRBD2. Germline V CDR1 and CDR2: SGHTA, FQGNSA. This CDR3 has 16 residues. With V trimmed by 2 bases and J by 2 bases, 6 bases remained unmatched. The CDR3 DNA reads TGTGCCAGCAGCTTAAGGCCAGCGGGGGGTCAAGAGACCCAGTACTTC. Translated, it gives CASSLRPAGGQETQYF.

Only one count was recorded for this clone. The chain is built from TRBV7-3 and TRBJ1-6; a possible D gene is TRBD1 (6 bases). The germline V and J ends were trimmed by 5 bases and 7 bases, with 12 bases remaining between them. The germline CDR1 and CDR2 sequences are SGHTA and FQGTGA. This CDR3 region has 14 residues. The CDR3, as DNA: TGTGCCAGCAGCAAACAGGGAACAAATTCACCCCTCCACTTT. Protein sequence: CASSKQGTNSPLHF.

CDR3 in amino acids: CASSRGGYTGELFF. For the CDR3, the DNA is TGCGCCAGCAGCAGGGGGGGCTACACCGGGGAGCTGTTTTTT. The V gene is TRBV5-1, the J gene TRBJ2-2; perhaps TRBD2 as D (7 bases). Trimming left V 4 bases short and J 3 bases short, with 10 bases between. The V gene's germline CDR1 is SGHRS and CDR2 YFSETQ. The CDR3 totals 14 residues.

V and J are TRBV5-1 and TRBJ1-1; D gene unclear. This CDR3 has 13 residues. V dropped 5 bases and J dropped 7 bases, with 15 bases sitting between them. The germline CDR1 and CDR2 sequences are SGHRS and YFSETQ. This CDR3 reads CASSLWAENEAFF. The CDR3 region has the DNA TGCGCCAGCAGTCTTTGGGCGGAAAATGAAGCTTTCTTT.

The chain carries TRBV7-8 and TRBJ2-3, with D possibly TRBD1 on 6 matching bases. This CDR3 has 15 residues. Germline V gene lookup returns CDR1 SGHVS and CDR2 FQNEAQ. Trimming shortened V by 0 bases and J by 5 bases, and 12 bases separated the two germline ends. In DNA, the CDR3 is TGTGCCAGCAGCTTAGCTTTCACAGGGCAAGATACGCAGTATTTT. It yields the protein CASSLAFTGQDTQYF.

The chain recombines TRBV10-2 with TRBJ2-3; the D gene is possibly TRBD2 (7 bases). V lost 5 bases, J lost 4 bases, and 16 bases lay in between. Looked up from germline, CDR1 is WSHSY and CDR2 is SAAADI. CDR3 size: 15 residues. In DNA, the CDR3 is TGCGCCAGCAGTATGGTGGGGGGGCGGGCAGATACGCAGTATTTT. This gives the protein CASSMVGGRADTQYF.

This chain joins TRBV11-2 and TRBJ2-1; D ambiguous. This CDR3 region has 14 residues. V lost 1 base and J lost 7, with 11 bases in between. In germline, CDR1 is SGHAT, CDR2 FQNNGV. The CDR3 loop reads CASSLGVLLNEQFF. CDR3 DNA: TGTGCCAGCAGCTTAGGCGTCTTATTAAATGAGCAGTTCTTC.

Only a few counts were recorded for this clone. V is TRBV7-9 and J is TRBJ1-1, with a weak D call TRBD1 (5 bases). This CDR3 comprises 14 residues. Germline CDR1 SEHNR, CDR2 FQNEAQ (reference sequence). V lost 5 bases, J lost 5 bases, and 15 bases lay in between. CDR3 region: CASSLNSQGTEAFF. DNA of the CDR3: TGTGCCAGCAGCCTCAACTCGCAGGGTACTGAAGCTTTCTTT.

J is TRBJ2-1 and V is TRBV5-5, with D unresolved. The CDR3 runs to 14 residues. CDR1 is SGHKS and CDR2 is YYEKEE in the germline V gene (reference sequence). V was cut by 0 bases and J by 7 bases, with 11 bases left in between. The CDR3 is CASSLGGPKNEQFF. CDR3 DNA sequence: TGTGCCAGCAGCTTGGGGGGTCCGAAAAATGAGCAGTTCTTC.

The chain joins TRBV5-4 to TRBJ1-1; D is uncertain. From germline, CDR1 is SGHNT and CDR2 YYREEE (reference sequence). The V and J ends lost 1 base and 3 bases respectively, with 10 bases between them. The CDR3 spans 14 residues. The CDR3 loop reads CASSLLREDTEAFF. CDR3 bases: TGTGCCAGCAGCTTGCTCCGGGAGGACACTGAAGCTTTCTTT.

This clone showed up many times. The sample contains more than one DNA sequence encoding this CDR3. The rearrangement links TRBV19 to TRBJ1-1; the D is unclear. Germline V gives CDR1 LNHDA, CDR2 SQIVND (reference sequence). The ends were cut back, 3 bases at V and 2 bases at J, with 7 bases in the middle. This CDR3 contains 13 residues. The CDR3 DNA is TGTGCCAGTAGTATGAGAGGAAACACTGAAGCTTTCTTT. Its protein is CASSMRGNTEAFF.

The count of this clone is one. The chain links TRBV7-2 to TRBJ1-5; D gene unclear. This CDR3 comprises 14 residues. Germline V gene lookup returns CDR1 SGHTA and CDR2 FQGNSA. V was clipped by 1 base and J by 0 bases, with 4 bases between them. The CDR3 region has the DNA TGTGCCAGCAGCTTAGTAGATAGCAATCAGCCCCAGCATTTT. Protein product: CASSLVDSNQPQHF.

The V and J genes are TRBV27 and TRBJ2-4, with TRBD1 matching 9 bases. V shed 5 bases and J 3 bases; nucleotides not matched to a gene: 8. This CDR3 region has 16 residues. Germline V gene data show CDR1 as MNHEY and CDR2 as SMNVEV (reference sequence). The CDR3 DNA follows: TGTGCCAGCAGTCCCGGACAGGGGCGCGTCAAAAACATTCAGTACTTC. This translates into CASSPGQGRVKNIQYF.

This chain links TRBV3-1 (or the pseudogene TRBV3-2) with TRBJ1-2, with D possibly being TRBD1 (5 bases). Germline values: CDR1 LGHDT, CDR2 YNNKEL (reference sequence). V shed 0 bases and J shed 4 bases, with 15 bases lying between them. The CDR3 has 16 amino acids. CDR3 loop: CASSQDQGLIPYGYTF. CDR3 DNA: TGTGCCAGCAGCCAAGATCAGGGTCTTATTCCCTATGGCTACACCTTC.

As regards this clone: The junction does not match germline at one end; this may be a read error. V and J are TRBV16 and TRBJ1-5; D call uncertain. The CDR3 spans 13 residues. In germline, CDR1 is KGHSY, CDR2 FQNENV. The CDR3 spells CASSQSVNQAQHF. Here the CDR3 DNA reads TGTGCCAGCAGCCAATCCGTCAATCAGGCCCAGCATTTT.

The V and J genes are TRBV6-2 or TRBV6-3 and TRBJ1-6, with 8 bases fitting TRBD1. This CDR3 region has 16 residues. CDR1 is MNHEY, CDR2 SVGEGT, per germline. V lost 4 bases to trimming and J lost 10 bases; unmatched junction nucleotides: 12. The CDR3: CASSLKTGAGPSPLHF. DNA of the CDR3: TGTGCCAGCAGTTTAAAGACAGGGGCTGGTCCATCACCCCTCCACTTT.

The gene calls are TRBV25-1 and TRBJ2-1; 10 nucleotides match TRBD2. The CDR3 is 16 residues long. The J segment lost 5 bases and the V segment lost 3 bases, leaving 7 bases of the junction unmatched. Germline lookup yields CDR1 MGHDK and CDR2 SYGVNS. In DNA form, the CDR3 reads TGTGCCAGCAGTGACTTTAGCGGGGGGCGGCACAATGAGCAGTTCTTC. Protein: CASSDFSGGRHNEQFF.

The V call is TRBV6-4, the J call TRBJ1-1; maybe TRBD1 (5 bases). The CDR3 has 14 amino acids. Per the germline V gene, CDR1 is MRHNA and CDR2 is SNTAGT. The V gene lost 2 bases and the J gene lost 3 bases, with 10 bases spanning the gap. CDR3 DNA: TGTGCCAGCAGTGACAGGGGACGGGACACTGAAGCTTTCTTT. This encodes CASSDRGRDTEAFF.

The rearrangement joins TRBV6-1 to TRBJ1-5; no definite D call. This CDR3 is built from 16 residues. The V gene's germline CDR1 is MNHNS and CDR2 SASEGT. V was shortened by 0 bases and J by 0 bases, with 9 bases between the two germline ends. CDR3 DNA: TGTGCCAGCAGTGAAGCGAAACAGAATAGCAATCAGCCCCAGCATTTT. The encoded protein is CASSEAKQNSNQPQHF.